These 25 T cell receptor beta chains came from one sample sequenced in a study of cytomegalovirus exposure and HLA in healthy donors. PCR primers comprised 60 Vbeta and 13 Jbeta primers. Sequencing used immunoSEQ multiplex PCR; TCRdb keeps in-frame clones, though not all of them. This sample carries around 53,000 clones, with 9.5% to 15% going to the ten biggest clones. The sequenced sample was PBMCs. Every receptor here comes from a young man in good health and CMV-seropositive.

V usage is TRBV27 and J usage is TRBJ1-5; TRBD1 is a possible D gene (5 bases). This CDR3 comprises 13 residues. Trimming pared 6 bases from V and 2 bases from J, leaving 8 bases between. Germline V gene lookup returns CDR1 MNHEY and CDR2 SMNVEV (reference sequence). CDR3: CASSPTGNQPQHF. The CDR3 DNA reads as TGTGCCAGCAGCCCGACAGGCAATCAGCCCCAGCATTTT.

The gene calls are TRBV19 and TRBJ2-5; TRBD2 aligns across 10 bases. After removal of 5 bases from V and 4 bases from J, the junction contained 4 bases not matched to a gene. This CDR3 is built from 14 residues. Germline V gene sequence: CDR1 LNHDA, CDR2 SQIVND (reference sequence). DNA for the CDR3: TGTGCCAGTAGTCGGACTAGCGGAGGAGAGACCCAGTACTTC. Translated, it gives CASSRTSGGETQYF. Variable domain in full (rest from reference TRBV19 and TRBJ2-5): DGGITQSPKYLFRKEGQNVTLSCEQNLNHDAMYWYRQDPGQGLRLIYYSQIVNDFQKGDIAEGYSVSREKKESFPLTVTSAQKNPTAFYLCASSRTSGGETQYFGPGTRLLVL.

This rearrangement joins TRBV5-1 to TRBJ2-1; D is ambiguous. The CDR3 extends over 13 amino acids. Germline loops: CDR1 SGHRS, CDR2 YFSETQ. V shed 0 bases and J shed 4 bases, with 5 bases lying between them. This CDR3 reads CASSLEAYNEQFF. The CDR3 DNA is TGCGCCAGCAGCTTGGAAGCGTACAATGAGCAGTTCTTC.

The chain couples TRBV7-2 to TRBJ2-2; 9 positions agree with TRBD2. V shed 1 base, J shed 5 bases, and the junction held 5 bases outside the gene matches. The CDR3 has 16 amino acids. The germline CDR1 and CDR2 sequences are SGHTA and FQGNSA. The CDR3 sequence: CASSLGLAESTGELFF. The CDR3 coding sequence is TGTGCCAGCAGCTTAGGACTAGCGGAATCAACCGGGGAGCTGTTTTTT.

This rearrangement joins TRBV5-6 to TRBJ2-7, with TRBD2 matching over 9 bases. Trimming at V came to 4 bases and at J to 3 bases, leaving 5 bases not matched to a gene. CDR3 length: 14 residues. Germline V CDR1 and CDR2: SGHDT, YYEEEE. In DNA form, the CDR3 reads TGTGCCAGCAGCGCGGGAGGGACGGGCTACGAGCAGTACTTC. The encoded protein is CASSAGGTGYEQYF.

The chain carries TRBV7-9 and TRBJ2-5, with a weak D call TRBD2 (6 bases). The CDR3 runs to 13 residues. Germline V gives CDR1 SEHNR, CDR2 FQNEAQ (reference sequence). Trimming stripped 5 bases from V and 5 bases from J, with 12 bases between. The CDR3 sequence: CASSPDGGETQYF. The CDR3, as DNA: TGTGCCAGCAGCCCTGATGGGGGGGAGACCCAGTACTTC.

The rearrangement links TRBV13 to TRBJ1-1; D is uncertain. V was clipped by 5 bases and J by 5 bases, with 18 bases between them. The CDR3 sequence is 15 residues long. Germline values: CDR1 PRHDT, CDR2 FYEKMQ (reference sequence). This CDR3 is CASSPPGGSDTEAFF. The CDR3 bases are TGTGCCAGCAGCCCCCCTGGAGGGTCGGATACTGAAGCTTTCTTT.

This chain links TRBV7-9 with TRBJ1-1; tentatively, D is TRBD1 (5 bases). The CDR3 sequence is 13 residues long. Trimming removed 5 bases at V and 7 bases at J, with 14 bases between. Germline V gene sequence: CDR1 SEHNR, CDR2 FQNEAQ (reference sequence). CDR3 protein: CASSPGRGGEAFF. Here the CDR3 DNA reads TGTGCCAGCAGCCCGGGTAGGGGTGGTGAAGCTTTCTTT. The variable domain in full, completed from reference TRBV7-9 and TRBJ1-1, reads DTGVSQNPRHKITKRGQNVTFRCDPISEHNRLYWYRQTLGQGPEFLTYFQNEAQLEKSRLLSDRFSAERPKGSFSTLEIQRTEQGDSAMYLCASSPGRGGEAFFGQGTRLTVV.

DNA for the CDR3: TGTGCCAGCAGTTCCCTGACAGGGGCCATCTATGGCTACACCTTC. Amino acid sequence: CASSSLTGAIYGYTF. V usage is TRBV6-5 and J usage is TRBJ1-2, with TRBD1 matching over 8 bases. This CDR3 comprises 15 residues. The junction had 8 bases not matched to a gene; V was cut back by 4 bases and J by 4 bases. Germline CDR1 and CDR2: MNHEY and SVGAGI.

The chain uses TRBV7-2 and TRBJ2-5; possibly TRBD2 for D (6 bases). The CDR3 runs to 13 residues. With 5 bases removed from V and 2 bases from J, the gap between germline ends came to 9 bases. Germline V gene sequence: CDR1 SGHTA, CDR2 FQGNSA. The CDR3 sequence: CASSLGLQETQYF. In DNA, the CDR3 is TGTGCCAGCAGCCTGGGACTGCAAGAGACCCAGTACTTC.

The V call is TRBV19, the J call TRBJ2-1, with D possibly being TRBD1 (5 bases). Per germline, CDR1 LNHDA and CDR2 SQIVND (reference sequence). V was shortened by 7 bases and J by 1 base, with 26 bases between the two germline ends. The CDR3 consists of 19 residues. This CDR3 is CASTVPQGIRGKSYNEQFF. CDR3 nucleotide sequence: TGTGCCAGTACCGTCCCCCAAGGGATTAGGGGAAAATCCTACAATGAGCAGTTCTTC.

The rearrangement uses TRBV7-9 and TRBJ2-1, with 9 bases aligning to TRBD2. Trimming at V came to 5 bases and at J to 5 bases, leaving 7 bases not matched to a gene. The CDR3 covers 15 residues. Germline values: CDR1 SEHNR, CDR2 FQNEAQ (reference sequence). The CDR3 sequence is CASSRSGSFHNEQFF. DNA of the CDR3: TGTGCCAGCAGCCGTAGCGGGAGCTTCCACAATGAGCAGTTCTTC.

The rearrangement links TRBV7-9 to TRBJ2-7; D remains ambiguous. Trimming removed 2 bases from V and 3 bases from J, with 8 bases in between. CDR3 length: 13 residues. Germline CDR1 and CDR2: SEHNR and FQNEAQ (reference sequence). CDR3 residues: CASSLNQIYEQYF. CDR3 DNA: TGTGCCAGCAGCTTAAACCAGATCTACGAGCAGTACTTC.

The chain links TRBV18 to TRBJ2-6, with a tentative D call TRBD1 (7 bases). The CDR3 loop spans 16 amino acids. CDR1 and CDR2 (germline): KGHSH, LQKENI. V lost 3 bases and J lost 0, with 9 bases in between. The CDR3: CASSPQGGSGANVLTF. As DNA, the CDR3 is TGTGCCAGCTCACCCCAGGGGGGCTCTGGGGCCAACGTCCTGACTTTC.

DNA for the CDR3: TGTGCCAGCAGCCCCGAGGGCGGGAGGCTCAATGAGCAGTTCTTC. Translated, it gives CASSPEGGRLNEQFF. The genes are TRBV11-3 and TRBJ2-1, with 8 bases aligning to TRBD2. The CDR3 sequence is 15 residues long. J gave up 6 bases and V 5 bases, and 9 bases lay outside the gene matches. The germline V gene encodes CDR1 SGHNT and CDR2 YENEEA.

CDR3 bases: TGTGCCAGCAGCGGAGACAGTGGGGCCAACGTCCTGACTTTC. Its protein product is CASSGDSGANVLTF. The V and J genes are TRBV9 and TRBJ2-6, with a tentative D call TRBD1 (5 bases). With 3 bases removed from V and 3 bases from J, the gap between germline ends came to 7 bases. Germline CDR1 reads SGDLS; CDR2 reads YYNGEE. The CDR3 length is 14 residues.

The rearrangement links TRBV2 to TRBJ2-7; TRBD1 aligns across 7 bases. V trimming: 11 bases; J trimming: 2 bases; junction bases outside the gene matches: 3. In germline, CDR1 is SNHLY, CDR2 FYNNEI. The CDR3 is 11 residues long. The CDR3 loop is CASTGAYEQYF. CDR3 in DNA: TGTGCCTCCACAGGGGCCTACGAGCAGTACTTC.

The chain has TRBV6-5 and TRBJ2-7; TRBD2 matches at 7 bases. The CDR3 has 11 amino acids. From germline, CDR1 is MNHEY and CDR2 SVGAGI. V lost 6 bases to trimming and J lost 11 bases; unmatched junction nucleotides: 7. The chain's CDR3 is CASSLGGVEYF. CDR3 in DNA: TGTGCCAGCAGCCTGGGGGGGGTAGAGTACTTC.

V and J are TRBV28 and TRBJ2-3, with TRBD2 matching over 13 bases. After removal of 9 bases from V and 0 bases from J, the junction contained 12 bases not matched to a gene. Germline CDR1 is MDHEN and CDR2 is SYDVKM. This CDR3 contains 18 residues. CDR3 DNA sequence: TGTGCCAGTACAACCGTTCGACTAGCGGGAGGTAGCACAGATACGCAGTATTTT. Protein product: CASTTVRLAGGSTDTQYF.

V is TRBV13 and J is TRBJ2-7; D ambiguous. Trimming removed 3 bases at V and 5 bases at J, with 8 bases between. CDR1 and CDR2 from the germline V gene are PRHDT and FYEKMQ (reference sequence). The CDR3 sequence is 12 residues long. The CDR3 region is CASSLSRNEQYF. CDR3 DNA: TGTGCCAGCAGCTTGTCGAGGAACGAGCAGTACTTC.

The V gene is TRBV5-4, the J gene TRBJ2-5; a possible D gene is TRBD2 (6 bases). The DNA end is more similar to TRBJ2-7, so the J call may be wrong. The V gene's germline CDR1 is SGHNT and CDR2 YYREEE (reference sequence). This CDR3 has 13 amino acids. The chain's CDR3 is CASSLGGTGEQYF. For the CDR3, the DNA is TGTGCCAGCAGCCTCGGAGGGACTGGCGAGCAGTACTTC.

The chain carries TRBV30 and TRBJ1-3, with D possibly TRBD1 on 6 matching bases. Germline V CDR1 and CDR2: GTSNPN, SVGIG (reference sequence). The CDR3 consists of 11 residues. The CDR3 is CAQGGGNTIYF. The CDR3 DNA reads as TGTGCACAGGGAGGGGGAAACACCATATATTTT. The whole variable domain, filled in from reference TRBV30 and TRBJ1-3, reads SQTIHQWPATLVQPVGSPLSLECTVEGTSNPNLYWYRQAAGRGLQLLFYSVGIGQISSEVPQNLSASRPQDRQFILSSKKLLLSDSGFYLCAQGGGNTIYFGEGSWLTVV.

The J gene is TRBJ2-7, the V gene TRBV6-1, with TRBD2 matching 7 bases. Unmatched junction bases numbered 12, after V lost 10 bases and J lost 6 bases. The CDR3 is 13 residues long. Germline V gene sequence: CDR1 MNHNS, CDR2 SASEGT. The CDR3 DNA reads TGTGCCACCGGGAAGGGACTATCCCCCGAGCAGTACTTC. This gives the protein CATGKGLSPEQYF.

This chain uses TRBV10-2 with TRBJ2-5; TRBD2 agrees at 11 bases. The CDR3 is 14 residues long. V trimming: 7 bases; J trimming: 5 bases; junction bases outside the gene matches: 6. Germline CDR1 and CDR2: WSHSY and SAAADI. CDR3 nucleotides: TGCGCCAGCATGCTAGCGGGAGGAGGGGAGACCCAGTACTTC. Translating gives CASMLAGGGETQYF.

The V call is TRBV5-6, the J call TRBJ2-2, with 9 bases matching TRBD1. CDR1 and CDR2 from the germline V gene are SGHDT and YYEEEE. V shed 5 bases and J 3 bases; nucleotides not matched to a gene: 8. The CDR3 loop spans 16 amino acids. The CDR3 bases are TGTGCCAGCAGTAATTCCGGGACAGGGTACACCGGGGAGCTGTTTTTT. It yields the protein CASSNSGTGYTGELFF.